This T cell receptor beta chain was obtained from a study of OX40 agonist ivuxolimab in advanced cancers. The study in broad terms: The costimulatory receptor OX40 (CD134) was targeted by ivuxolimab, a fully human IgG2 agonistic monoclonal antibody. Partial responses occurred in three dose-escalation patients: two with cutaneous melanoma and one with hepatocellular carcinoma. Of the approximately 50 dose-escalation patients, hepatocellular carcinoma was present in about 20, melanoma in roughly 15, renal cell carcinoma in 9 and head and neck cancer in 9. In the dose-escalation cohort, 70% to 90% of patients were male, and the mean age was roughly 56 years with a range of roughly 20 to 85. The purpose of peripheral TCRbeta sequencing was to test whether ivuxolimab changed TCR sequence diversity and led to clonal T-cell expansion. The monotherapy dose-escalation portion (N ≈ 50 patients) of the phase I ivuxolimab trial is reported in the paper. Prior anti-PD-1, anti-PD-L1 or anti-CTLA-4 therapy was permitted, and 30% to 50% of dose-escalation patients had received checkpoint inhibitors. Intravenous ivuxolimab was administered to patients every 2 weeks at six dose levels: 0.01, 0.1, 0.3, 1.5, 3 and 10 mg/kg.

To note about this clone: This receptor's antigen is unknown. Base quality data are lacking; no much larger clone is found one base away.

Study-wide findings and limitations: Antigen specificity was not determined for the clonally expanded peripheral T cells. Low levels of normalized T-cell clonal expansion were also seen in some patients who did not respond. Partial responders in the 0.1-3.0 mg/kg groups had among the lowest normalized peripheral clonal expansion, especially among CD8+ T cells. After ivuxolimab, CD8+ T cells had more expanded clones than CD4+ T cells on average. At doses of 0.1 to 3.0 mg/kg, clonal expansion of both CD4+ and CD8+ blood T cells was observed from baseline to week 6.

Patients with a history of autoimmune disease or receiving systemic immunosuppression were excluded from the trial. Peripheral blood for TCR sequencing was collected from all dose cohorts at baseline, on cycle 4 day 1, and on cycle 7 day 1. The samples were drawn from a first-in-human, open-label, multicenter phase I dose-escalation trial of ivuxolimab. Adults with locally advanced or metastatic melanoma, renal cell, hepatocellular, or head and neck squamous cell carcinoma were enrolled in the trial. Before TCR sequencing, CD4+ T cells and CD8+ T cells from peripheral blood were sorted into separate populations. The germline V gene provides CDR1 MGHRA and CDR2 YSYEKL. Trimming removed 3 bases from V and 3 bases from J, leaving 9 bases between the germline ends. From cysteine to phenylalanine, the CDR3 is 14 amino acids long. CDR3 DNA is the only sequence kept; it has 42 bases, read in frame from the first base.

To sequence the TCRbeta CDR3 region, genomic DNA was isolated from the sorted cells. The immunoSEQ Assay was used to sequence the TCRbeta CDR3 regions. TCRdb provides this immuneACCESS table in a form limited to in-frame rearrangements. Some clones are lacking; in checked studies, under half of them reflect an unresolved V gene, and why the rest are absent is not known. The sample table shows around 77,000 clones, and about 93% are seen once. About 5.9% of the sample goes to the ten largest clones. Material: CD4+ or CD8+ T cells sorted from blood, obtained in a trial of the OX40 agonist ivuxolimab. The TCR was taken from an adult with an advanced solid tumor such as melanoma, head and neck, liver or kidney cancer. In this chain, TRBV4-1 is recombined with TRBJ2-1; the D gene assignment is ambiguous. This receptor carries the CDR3 CASSHYADYNEQFF. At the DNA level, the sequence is TGCGCCAGCAGCCACTATGCGGACTACAATGAGCAGTTCTTC.